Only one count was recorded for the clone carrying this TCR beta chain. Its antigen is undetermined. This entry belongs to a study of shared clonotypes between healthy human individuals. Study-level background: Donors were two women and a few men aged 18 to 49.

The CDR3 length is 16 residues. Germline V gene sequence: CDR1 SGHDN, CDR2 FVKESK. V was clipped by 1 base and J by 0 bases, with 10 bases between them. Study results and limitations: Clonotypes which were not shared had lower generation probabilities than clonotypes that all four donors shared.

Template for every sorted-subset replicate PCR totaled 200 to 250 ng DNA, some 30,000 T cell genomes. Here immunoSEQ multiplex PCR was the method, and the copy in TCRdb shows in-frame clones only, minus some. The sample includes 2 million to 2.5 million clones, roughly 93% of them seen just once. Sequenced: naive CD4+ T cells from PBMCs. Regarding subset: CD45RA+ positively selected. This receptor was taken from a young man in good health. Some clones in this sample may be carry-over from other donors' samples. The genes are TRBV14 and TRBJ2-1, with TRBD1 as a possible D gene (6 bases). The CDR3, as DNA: TGTGCCAGCAGCCAAGTTTTGGGGGCCTCCTACAATGAGCAGTTCTTC. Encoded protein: CASSQVLGASYNEQFF.